This is a list of T cell receptor beta chains from one sample in a study of long-term antiretroviral therapy in people with HIV. Repertoires were generated with immunoSEQ multiplex PCR, while TCRdb's copy carries only in-frame clones and drops some. The table lists around 37,000 clones, 65% to 90% of them singletons, with roughly 4% in the top ten. Sequencing used unsorted PBMCs, obtained about 3.5 years after starting antiretroviral therapy. Receptors originate from a man aged 18 to 29 with HIV. The conserved cysteine and the conserved F or W are not part of the CDR3 here. D genes are given only for firm matches.

>TRBV7-3|TRBD2|TRBJ2-5|14
ASSLTGGTSQETQY
>TRBV27|NA|TRBJ2-3|12
ASSPLRGSVTQY
>TRBV18|NA|TRBJ1-3|13
ASSPERARGNTIY
>TRBV5-4|NA|TRBJ2-1|12
ASQDGYGDNEQF
>TRBV7-9|TRBD1|TRBJ2-7|11
ASSQGASYEQY
>TRBV19|NA|TRBJ2-7|11
ASSIGGEGEQY
>TRBV15|NA|TRBJ2-7|12
ATSREGENYEQY
>TRBV9|TRBD1|TRBJ1-2|10
ASSLRGGGYT
>TRBV7-8|TRBD1|TRBJ2-7|14
ASSLTFRDRGPEQY
>TRBV7-9|TRBD2|TRBJ2-1|13
ASSFSGGPTIEQF
>TRBV2|NA|TRBJ1-5|10
ASTYEGQPQH
>TRBV5-1|NA|TRBJ1-1|10
ASSLSGAEAF
>TRBV2|NA|TRBJ2-1|12
ASSETIIFNEQF
>TRBV28|NA|TRBJ1-1|11
ASTLGQNTEAF
>TRBV7-3|TRBD2|TRBJ2-1|14
ASSLGTSGNHNEQF
>TRBV23-1|NA|TRBJ2-7|7
ASPAEQY
>TRBV6-6|NA|TRBJ2-1|10
ASSRPYNEQF
>TRBV27|NA|TRBJ2-7|12
ASSFQKVGSEQY
>TRBV4-3|TRBD1|TRBJ2-1|17
ASSLSWGTGNSPYNEQF
>TRBV27|TRBD2|TRBJ2-7|14
ASGISDSGAHYEQY
>TRBV5-1|NA|TRBJ1-1|13
ASSLAAGRNTEAF
>TRBV18|NA|TRBJ1-2|10
ASSPKGDGYT
>TRBV14|TRBD1|TRBJ1-3|15
ASSQRGQGNSGNTIY
>TRBV28|TRBD1|TRBJ1-2|11
ASSWDSNYGYT
>TRBV6-6|NA|TRBJ2-7|13
ASIPADGPSYEQY
>TRBV5-6|NA|TRBJ1-4|16
ASSLVGGTLGVNEKLF
>TRBV27|TRBD1|TRBJ1-1|13
ASSEGGALSTEAF
>TRBV25-1|NA|TRBJ1-6|13
ASSGAGGTNSPLH
>TRBV2|NA|TRBJ1-5|12
ASSEGGRSQPQH
>TRBV7-9|NA|TRBJ1-2|9
ASSLELGYT
>TRBV28|NA|TRBJ1-4|12
ASSSGALNEKLF
>TRBV7-2|NA|TRBJ1-2|14
ASSPKAGTGINGYT
>TRBV6-5|NA|TRBJ1-2|13
ASSGPLRTSYGYT
>TRBV4-1|TRBD1|TRBJ1-1|14
ASSQPRQGARTEAF
>TRBV2|NA|TRBJ1-1|13
ASSDGGRENTEAF
>TRBV5-1|NA|TRBJ2-3|16
ASSPARLQGHRTDTQY
>TRBV6-5|NA|TRBJ1-1|14
ASSSPQGTGNTEAF
>TRBV28|NA|TRBJ1-1|11
ASSLWGNTEAF
>TRBV7-7|TRBD2|TRBJ2-1|13
ASSSGGSGSNEQF
>TRBV28|TRBD1|TRBJ1-2|13
ASSFYRGFPYGYT
>TRBV28|NA|TRBJ1-2|15
ASSRLSLRDTVDGYT
>TRBV4-1|NA|TRBJ1-6|13
ASSPLGRRDSPLH
>TRBV6-4|TRBD2|TRBJ2-3|17
ASSESGLAGGPHTDTQY
>TRBV6-5|TRBD2|TRBJ2-7|12
ASSAAGGAYEQY
>TRBV12-5|NA|TRBJ1-3|18
ASGTPTVLAVGSSGNTIY
>TRBV28|NA|TRBJ2-2|13
ASSLSEWNTGELF
>TRBV9|NA|TRBJ2-1|11
ASRLEGGNEQF
>TRBV29-1|NA|TRBJ1-4|12
SVRGRATNEKLF
>TRBV4-1|TRBD1|TRBJ2-5|17
ASSQVGTGGRPVQETQY
>TRBV19|NA|TRBJ1-1|13
ASSILGGRRTEAF
>TRBV9|NA|TRBJ1-5|12
ASSVGYSNQPQH
>TRBV19|TRBD1|TRBJ1-2|13
ASSIGTGDNYGYT
>TRBV18|NA|TRBJ1-1|12
ASSASGQNTEAF
>TRBV5-4|TRBD1|TRBJ1-2|13
ASSRQGYPNYGYT
>TRBV28|TRBD1|TRBJ2-7|13
ASREQGQGAYEQY